The 5 T cell receptor beta chains presented below share a single source sample, sequenced in a study of shared clonotypes between healthy human individuals. Repertoires were generated with immunoSEQ multiplex PCR, while TCRdb's copy carries only in-frame clones and drops some. The data show about 110,000 clones, with more than 65% seen just once and approximately 23% held by the top ten. Material for sequencing was memory CD8+ T cells sorted from blood. Subset reported: CD45RO+ cells pooled with CCR7-negative TemRA cells. The origin of the receptors is a woman in her twenties or thirties in good health.

This clone was counted between two and nine times. The chain links TRBV11-1 to TRBJ1-1, with D possibly TRBD1 on 6 matching bases. The V and J ends lost 5 bases and 0 bases respectively, with 10 bases between them. This CDR3 has 14 amino acids. Germline V gene data show CDR1 as SGHAT and CDR2 as FQDESV (reference sequence). This CDR3 reads CASSLGQLNTEAFF. The CDR3 nucleotides are TGTGCCAGCAGCCTAGGACAGTTGAACACTGAAGCTTTCTTT. The entire variable domain, with the rest obtained from reference TRBV11-1 and TRBJ1-1, is as follows: EAEVAQSPRYKITEKSQAVAFWCDPISGHATLYWYRQILGQGPELLVQFQDESVVDDSQLPKDRFSAERLKGVDSTLKIQPAELGDSAMYLCASSLGQLNTEAFFGQGTRLTVV.

The chain has TRBV28 and TRBJ2-3, with TRBD2 as a possible D gene (5 bases). This CDR3 has 16 residues. Trimming removed 7 bases at V and 1 base at J, with 18 bases between. Germline V gives CDR1 MDHEN, CDR2 SYDVKM. The CDR3 DNA follows: TGTGCCAGCACAGACTTCCGGGATGACCGCACAGATACGCAGTATTTT. Translating gives CASTDFRDDRTDTQYF.

This rearrangement joins TRBV11-2 to TRBJ2-1, with 13 bases lining up with TRBD2. This CDR3 comprises 17 residues. The junction had 8 bases not matched to a gene; V was cut back by 2 bases and J by 7 bases. Germline assignment: CDR1 SGHAT and CDR2 FQNNGV. The CDR3 region has the DNA TGTGCCAGCAGCTTAAGGGGACTAGCGGGACGTAGGAATGAGCAGTTCTTC. As protein: CASSLRGLAGRRNEQFF.

The chain combines TRBV2 with TRBJ1-4; D uncertain. Trimming removed 4 bases at V and 10 bases at J, with 7 bases between. Germline V CDR1 and CDR2: SNHLY, FYNNEI. This CDR3 comprises 11 residues. CDR3 residues: CASSARGKLFF. The CDR3 DNA is TGTGCCAGCAGTGCTCGTGGAAAACTGTTTTTT.

The chain couples TRBV29-1 to TRBJ2-7; 14 positions match TRBD2. The CDR3 contains 15 residues. The V gene's germline CDR1 is SQVTM and CDR2 ANQGSEA. The J segment lost 4 bases and the V segment lost 4 bases, leaving 6 bases of the junction unmatched. The CDR3, as DNA: TGCAGCGTTGCCGGGGGGACTAGCGGGAGTTACGAGCAGTACTTC. Translation: CSVAGGTSGSYEQYF.